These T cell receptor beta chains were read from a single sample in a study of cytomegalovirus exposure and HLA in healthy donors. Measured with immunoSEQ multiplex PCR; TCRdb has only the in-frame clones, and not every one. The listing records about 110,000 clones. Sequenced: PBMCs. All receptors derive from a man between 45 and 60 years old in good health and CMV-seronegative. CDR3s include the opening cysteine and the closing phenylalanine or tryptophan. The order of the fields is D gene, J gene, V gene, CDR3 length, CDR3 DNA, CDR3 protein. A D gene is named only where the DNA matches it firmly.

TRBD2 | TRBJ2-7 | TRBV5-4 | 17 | TGTGCCAGCAGCTCCGACGTAGCGGGGCGCGACTCCTACGAGCAGTACTTC | CASSSDVAGRDSYEQYF
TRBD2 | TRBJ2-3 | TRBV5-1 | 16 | TGCGCCAGCAGCTTGGTTGGCGGGGGAAGCACAGATACGCAGTATTTT | CASSLVGGGSTDTQYF
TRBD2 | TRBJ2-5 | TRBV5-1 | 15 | TGCGCAAGCGGGACGGAGGGACTATCGTGGGAGACCCAGTACTTC | CASGTEGLSWETQYF
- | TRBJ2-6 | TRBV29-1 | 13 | TGCAGCGTACAGTTATCTGGGGCCAACGTCCTGACTTTC | CSVQLSGANVLTF
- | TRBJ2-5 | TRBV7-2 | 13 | TGTGCCAGCAGCCTCCGGGACTTGGAGACCCAGTACTTC | CASSLRDLETQYF
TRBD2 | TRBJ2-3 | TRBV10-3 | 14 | TGTGCCATCAGTCGGGGACTAGCGACAGATACGCAGTATTTT | CAISRGLATDTQYF
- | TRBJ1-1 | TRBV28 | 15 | TGTGCCAGCAGTTCTTATGACTTAATGAACACTGAAGCTTTCTTT | CASSSYDLMNTEAFF
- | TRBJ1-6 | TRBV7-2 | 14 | TGTGCCAGCAGCTTTGAAGGGGCCAATTCACCCCTCCACTTT | CASSFEGANSPLHF
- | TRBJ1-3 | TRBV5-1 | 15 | TGCGCCAGCAGTCCCGACTTGAGCTCTGGAAACACCATATATTTT | CASSPDLSSGNTIYF
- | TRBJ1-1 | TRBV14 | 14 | TGTGCCAGCAAAGTTGACAGATCGAACTCTGAAGCTTTCTTT | CASKVDRSNSEAFF
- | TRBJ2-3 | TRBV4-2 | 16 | TGTGCCAGCAGCCAAGTCTTAGCGCCAAGCACAGATACGCAGTATTTT | CASSQVLAPSTDTQYF